This entry features one T cell receptor (beta chain) sequence. A single count supports this clone. Its cognate antigen has yet to be identified. It has no much larger one-base neighbor in the sample; base qualities were not kept. The cohort comprised 710 or so healthy bone marrow donors. All cohort members were sampled while nominally healthy, although unrecorded immune exposures were likely present. The donor was CMV seropositive and was included in the group of approximately 300 seropositive cohort members. Every donor gave a peripheral blood sample, and the peripheral blood mononuclear cells from that sample were used for TCR beta sequencing. Genomic DNA was extracted from the blood cell samples with the Qiagen DNeasy Blood Extraction Kit. This record comes from a study of cytomegalovirus exposure and HLA in healthy donors (dated by TCRdb to between 2016 and 2019). Some background on the complete study: In an earlier analysis of approximately 500 of the donors, around 290 Gb of sequence data and roughly 100 million unique TCR beta sequences from about 180 million T cells were reported. A later genetic analysis took genome-wide SNP genotypes for about three fifths of the 666 donors and used that subset as a discovery cohort. The study aimed to test whether cataloging public T cell receptors could reveal signatures of past pathogen exposure. Besides the first cohort of roughly 640 subjects, a separate validation cohort made up of 120 different subjects was used. The number of typed donors differed by locus: about 620-640 for A, B, C, DRB1 and DQB1; approximately 530 for DQA1; around 610 for DPA1; and about 470 for DPB1. Rather than using new phenotypic data, the later analysis identified candidate immune exposures from TCR beta sequences and from how often those sequences occurred across donors. Every discovery cohort repertoire had been produced on one sequencing platform. HLA typing included class I and class II loci at four-digit resolution. To decide whether each TCR beta V gene segment behaved as functional or pseudogenic, an earlier analysis of approximately 600 of the donors relied on high-throughput TCR beta sequencing. Roughly 5 DR-DQ haplotypes were handled as single units for association and clustering, since linkage in the cohort was strong. Donor age, sex, ethnicity and CMV serostatus were compiled together with the repertoire data. Among 300 to 500 genotyped donors of the cohort, an average of around 250,000 unique TCR beta nucleotide sequences was sequenced per donor, of which about 19% were non-productive. To predict cytomegalovirus infection status, the study brought together high-throughput TCR immunosequencing, statistical association of individual TCRs with disease status, and machine learning. The genetic ancestry cluster associated with self-reported Caucasian donors included 81% of the approximately 430 genotyped donors. In a later analysis, previously published TCR beta repertoires from 666 donors were re-analyzed and high-resolution HLA genotyping was added so that TCR occurrence patterns could be studied. An early release covering 500 to 750 HLA-typed donors comprised around 300 gigabases of sequencing data and tens of millions of unique TCR sequences. The study profiled the T cell repertoires of hundreds of subjects by immunosequencing and related them to cytomegalovirus serostatus. What the work shows at the level of the full study, not this receptor alone: A later analysis reported that several top co-occurrence clusters appeared linked to parvovirus B19, influenza, CMV and Epstein-Barr virus. Linkage disequilibrium might explain the correlated functional status among segregating V segments, but an unknown experimental factor could not be ruled out. In a later analysis, TCR association rates were found to vary across HLA loci, with the most associated TCRs seen for DRB1 alleles and the fewest for HLA-C alleles. The study gave a list of 150 to 200 TCR beta chains associated with cytomegalovirus. According to a later analysis, most CMV-associated TCR beta chains appeared to be HLA-restricted, and the HLA associations seemed to be driven largely by CMV exposure. The authors suggested that the approach could potentially be generalized to other disease states and immunological phenotypes. According to a later genetic analysis, donors in an Asian-associated ancestry cluster had fewer N-insertions in productive TCRs than the roughly 660-donor mean. Fewer than 20 rarely observed V segments, including chromosome 9 orphons, were excluded from the earlier analysis of several hundred of the donors because counts were too low. Only TCR beta chains were sequenced in this cohort, and the absence of alpha or paired-chain data limited detectable features. Broadly in line with IMGT annotations, most TCR beta V segments showed up in productive rearrangements about 90% or about 30% of the time in an earlier analysis of around 600 of the donors. Because the 87-base-pair reads could not distinguish some IMGT-functional V segments, including TRBV6-2 and TRBV6-3, those segments were excluded. In vitro tests confirmed that a few of the cytomegalovirus-associated TCR beta chains recognize cytomegalovirus antigens. Immune exposure information for the cohort was limited to CMV serostatus. A further reported finding was that TCR beta sequences accurately predicted the HLA-A and HLA-B alleles for most subjects in the first cohort. At a false discovery rate of 0.05, a later analysis linked roughly 17,000 TCR beta sequences to specific HLA alleles. A group of highly shared sequence variants was considered likely to be a technical artifact of the sequencing pipeline. HLA typing was unavailable for some donors at each locus, so association tests used only the typed subset. In a later genetic analysis, a missense DCLRE1C variant was associated with V-gene and J-gene trimming of TCR beta chains, and the association was replicated in an independent cohort. When HLA alleles, especially DR and DQ, strongly co-occurred, attributing TCR associations to individual alleles was difficult. Presence/absence analyses assumed roughly uniform sequencing depth across donors, an assumption that may not hold. Most TCR sequences were observed very rarely across donors, whereas some public TCRs were present in many individuals. In a later analysis, HLA-associated TCR beta chains were found to be more clonally expanded and to have lower generation probabilities than equally common non-associated chains. The classifier was reported to diagnose cytomegalovirus status with high specificity and sensitivity in both the original cohort and the validation cohort.

The receptor library was made with the immunoSEQ multiplex PCR assay. For the multiplex PCR, a mixture combining 60 forward primers for TCR Vbeta segments and 13 reverse primers for TCR Jbeta segments was used. Amplification of the CDR3 region of rearranged TCR beta genes was performed with a multiplex PCR assay on genomic DNA. Amplified TCR beta libraries were sequenced as 87-base-pair reads on the Illumina HiSeq System. As for how the authors treated the data: A later analysis counted tens of millions of unique TCR beta chains across the 550 to 750 repertoires, and some 11 million of these chains were shared by at least two donors. Raw reads were error-corrected and collapsed into unique sequences by a nearest-neighbor algorithm in which closely related sequences were merged to remove PCR and sequencing errors. V, D and J gene segments were assigned by aligning CDR3 sequences to IMGT reference sequences. For a sequence to be retained, a match of at least six nucleotides to both a V gene segment and a J gene segment was required. A rearrangement counted as productive if the CDR3 had no stop codons and remained in frame with V and J, and every other rearrangement counted as non-productive. Following IMGT convention, CDR3 was defined as the stretch from the second conserved V-encoded cysteine to the conserved J-encoded phenylalanine. The earlier analysis of some 540 of the donors excluded any sequence lacking an unambiguous match to a single V gene segment. An earlier analysis of some 500 of the donors classified V segments as functional when productive rearrangements were above 56.7% and as segregating when the standard deviation between donors was above 5%. A statistical classification framework was built to diagnose cytomegalovirus status from the catalog of TCR beta chain sequences. In a later analysis, V and J genes were assigned by comparing TCR nucleotide sequences against IMGT/GENE-DB human TR gene sequences. The TCRdist pipeline was used in a later analysis to assign CDR3 sequences and most-parsimonious VDJ recombination scenarios. In a later analysis, every TCR beta chain was defined by the combination of its CDR3 amino acid sequence and its V-gene family, and reads without a unique V-gene family were dropped. To address suspected cross-contamination and a sequencing artifact, a later analysis removed approximately 600 highly shared, low-generation-probability nucleotide sequences. A later analysis calculated a clonal expansion index for each public chain from normalized within-repertoire ranks of inferred template counts. In a later analysis, generation probabilities were computed using a VDJ recombination model fitted to out-of-frame rearrangements, and the results were checked against IGoR. In a later analysis, hypergeometric tests were used to score TCR-TCR, TCR-HLA and TCR-CMV co-occurrence, with a repertoire-size bias correction applied to TCR pairs. To estimate false discovery rates, a later analysis permuted the HLA or CMV assignments 20 times. In a later analysis, co-occurring TCRs were grouped using DBSCAN, with TCRdist sequence similarity added in when clustering inside HLA-allele-positive subsets. Co-occurrence clustering excluded repertoires with fewer than 30,000 or more than 120,000 public chains, plus five with anomalous nucleotide sharing. Not all clones reach the TCRdb copy of this immuneACCESS table, which keeps in-frame sequences only. Checked studies attribute under half of the gap to unresolved V genes and leave the rest unexplained. V and J calls plus clone size are reproduced from that table; the DNA served to infer D and trimming. In this sample the table shows under 200,000 clones, 80% of which occur a single time. The biggest ten clones account for 1% of the sample.

The junction shows trimming of 7 bases on V and 6 bases on J, plus 16 bases between the germline ends. The CDR3 sequence holds 12 residues, the cysteine and phenylalanine included. CDR3 DNA only is kept here, 36 bases in frame from base 1. Sequences SQVTM (CDR1) and ANQGSEA (CDR2) are obtained from the germline V gene. The chain is encoded by TRBV29-1 joined to TRBJ2-7; TRBD1 is a weak D gene call, 6 bases matching. The sequence derives from a woman in her forties or fifties in good health and CMV-seropositive. Sequenced input: PBMCs. The DNA reads as follows: TGCAGCGGTGGCAGGGGAGTCTCCGAGCAGTACTTC. It codes for CSGGRGVSEQYF.